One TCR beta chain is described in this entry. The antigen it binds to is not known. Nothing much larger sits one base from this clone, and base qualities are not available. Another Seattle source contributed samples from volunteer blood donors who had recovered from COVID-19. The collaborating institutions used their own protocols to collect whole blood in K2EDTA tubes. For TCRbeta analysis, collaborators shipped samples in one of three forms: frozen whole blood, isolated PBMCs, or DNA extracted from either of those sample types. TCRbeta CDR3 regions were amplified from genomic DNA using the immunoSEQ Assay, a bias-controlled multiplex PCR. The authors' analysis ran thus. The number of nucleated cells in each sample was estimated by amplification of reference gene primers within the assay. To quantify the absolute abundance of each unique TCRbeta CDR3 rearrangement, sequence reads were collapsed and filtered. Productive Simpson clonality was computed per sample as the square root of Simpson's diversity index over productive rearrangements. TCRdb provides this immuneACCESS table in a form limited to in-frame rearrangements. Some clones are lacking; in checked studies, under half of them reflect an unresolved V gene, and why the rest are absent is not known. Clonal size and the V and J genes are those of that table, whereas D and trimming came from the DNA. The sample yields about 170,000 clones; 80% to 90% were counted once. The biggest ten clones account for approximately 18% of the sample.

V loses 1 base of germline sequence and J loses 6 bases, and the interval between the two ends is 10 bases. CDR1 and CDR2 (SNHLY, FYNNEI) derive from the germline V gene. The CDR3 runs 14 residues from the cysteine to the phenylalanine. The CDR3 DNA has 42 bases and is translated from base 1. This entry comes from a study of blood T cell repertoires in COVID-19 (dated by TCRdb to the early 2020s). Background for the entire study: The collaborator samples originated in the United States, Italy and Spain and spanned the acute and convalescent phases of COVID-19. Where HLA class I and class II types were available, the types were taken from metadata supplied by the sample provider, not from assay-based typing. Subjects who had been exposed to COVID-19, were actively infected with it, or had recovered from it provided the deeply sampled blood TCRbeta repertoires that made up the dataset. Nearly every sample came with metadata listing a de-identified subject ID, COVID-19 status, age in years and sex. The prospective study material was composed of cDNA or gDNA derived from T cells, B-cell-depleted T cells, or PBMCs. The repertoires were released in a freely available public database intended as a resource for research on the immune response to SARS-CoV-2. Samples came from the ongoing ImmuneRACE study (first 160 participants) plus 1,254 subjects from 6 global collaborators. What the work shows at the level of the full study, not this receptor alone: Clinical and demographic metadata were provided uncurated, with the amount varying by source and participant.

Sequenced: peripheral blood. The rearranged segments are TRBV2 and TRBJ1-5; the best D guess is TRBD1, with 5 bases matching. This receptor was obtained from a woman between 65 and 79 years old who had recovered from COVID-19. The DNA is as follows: TGTGCCAGCAGTGAAGAGTTGGGGGGTCAGCCCCAGCATTTT. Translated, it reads CASSEELGGQPQHF.